The sequence of this T cell receptor (beta chain) was determined in a study of PD-1 blockade in mismatch repair-deficient tumors. Study background: All were previously treated, progressing patients with about 11 mismatch repair-deficient cancer types.

Only in-frame clones appear in the TCRdb table, and some are missing; sequencing was by immunoSEQ multiplex PCR. The repertoire has about 110,000 clones, 60% to 85% of them found once; the top ten carry 4.7%. The V gene's germline CDR1 is MNHEY and CDR2 SVGAGI. The CDR3 sequence is 13 residues long. V lost 0 bases, J lost 8 bases, and 8 bases lay in between. Study-wide results and caveats: Tumor-resident clones, often undetectable pretreatment in blood, expanded then contracted after pembrolizumab.

With regard to this clone: Its antigen is not identified.

This clonotype was obtained from an adult with mismatch repair-deficient cancer. The material was peripheral blood, obtained roughly 60 weeks after starting pembrolizumab. The V gene is TRBV6-5, the J gene TRBJ2-1; no definite D call. The CDR3 sequence: CASSYSKGHEQFF. Here the CDR3 DNA reads TGTGCCAGCAGTTACTCGAAAGGGCATGAGCAGTTCTTC.